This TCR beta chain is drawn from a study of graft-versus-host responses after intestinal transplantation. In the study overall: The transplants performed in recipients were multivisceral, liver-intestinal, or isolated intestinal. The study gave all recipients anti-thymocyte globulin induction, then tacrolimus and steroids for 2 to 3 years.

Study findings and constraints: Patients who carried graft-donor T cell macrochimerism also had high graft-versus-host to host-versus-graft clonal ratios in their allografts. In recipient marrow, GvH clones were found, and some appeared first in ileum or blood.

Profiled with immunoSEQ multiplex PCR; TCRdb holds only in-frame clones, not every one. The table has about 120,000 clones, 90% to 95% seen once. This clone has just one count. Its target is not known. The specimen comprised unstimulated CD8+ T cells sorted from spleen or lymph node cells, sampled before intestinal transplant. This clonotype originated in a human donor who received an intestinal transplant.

This CDR3 reads CASSPGQSLFYYGYTF. DNA for the CDR3: TGTGCCAGCAGTCCAGGGCAGAGTCTCTTTTACTATGGCTACACCTTC. This chain joins TRBV27 and TRBJ1-2; maybe TRBD1 (5 bases). V was shortened by 5 bases and J by 3 bases, with 19 bases between the two germline ends. Germline assignment: CDR1 MNHEY and CDR2 SMNVEV (reference sequence). The CDR3 contains 16 residues.